The 17 T cell receptor beta chains presented below share a single source sample, sequenced in a study of neurological immune-mediated disorders. TCRdb independently ran MiXCR on the 5' RACE reads; one entry per CDR3 protein. The data contain 40,000 to 50,000 distinct CDR3 sequences, approximately 2.4% of them singletons. Sequenced material: PBMCs. Receptors were obtained from a young man with multiple sclerosis.

This clonotype has a count of ten or more. The chain couples TRBV12-3 or TRBV12-4 to TRBJ1-1; 8 nucleotides line up with TRBD1. The CDR3 runs to 15 residues. V shed 8 bases and J 3 bases; nucleotides not matched to a gene: 11. In DNA, the CDR3 is TGTGCCAGCGGTCGGCGGGGACAGGCCTACACTGAAGCTTTCTTT. It codes for CASGRRGQAYTEAFF.

The table lists this clonotype with many counts. This chain connects TRBV20-1 to TRBJ1-1, with 7 positions matching TRBD1. Germline loops: CDR1 DFQATT, CDR2 SNEGSKA (reference sequence). The CDR3 is 15 amino acids. The junction had 15 bases not matched to a gene; V was cut back by 6 bases and J by 5 bases. The CDR3 nucleotides read TGCAGTGCGCCTAGGGGGACAGAAATGTGGACTGAAGCTTTCTTT. It codes for CSAPRGTEMWTEAFF.

This clonotype was recorded at least ten times. V gene TRBV20-1 combines with J gene TRBJ2-7, with D hard to call. The CDR3 extends over 14 amino acids. Germline loops: CDR1 DFQATT, CDR2 SNEGSKA (reference sequence). Trimming took 0 bases from V and 2 from J, leaving 11 bases between them. This chain's CDR3 is CSARDLNRPYEQYF. CDR3 nucleotide sequence: TGCAGTGCTAGAGATTTGAATCGCCCCTACGAGCAGTACTTC.

This clonotype was counted only a few times. A read error may explain this, as a much larger clone is one base away. The CDR3 carries no conserved terminal phenylalanine or tryptophan, so it likely arises from a read error. This rearrangement joins TRBV5-5 to TRBJ2-7; D is undetermined. This CDR3 comprises 12 residues. Trimming took 0 bases from V and 5 from J, leaving 6 bases between them. Germline V lookup: CDR1 SGHKS, CDR2 YYEKEE (reference sequence). The chain's CDR3 is CASSLVANEQYC. CDR3 DNA sequence: TGTGCCAGCAGCTTGGTGGCAAACGAGCAGTACTGC.

This clonotype was counted ten times or more. The chain joins TRBV29-1 to TRBJ2-2; tentatively, D is TRBD1 or TRBD2 (6 bases each). This CDR3 has 16 residues. V was clipped by 5 bases and J by 0 bases, with 16 bases between them. Germline assignment: CDR1 SQVTM and CDR2 ANQGSEA. CDR3 coding DNA: TGCAGCGTTAAGGGCGGGACATTGGCGAACACCGGGGAGCTGTTTTTT. This codes for CSVKGGTLANTGELFF.

This clonotype was recorded many times. This rearrangement joins TRBV20-1 to TRBJ2-3; 10 bases line up with TRBD2. The CDR3 has 17 residues. Unmatched junction bases numbered 9, after V lost 0 bases and J lost 3 bases. Germline CDR1 and CDR2: DFQATT and SNEGSKA (reference sequence). CDR3 protein: CSARDVSSGGATDTQYF. The DNA for the CDR3 is TGCAGTGCTAGAGATGTAAGCAGCGGGGGGGCTACAGATACGCAGTATTTT.

Many counts were recorded for this clonotype. This chain joins TRBV12-3 or TRBV12-4 and TRBJ2-3; the D is unclear. V was cut by 6 bases and J by 2 bases, with 3 bases left in between. This CDR3 is built from 11 residues. The CDR3 protein is CASRVTDTQYF. CDR3 sequence (DNA): TGTGCCAGCAGGGTCACAGATACGCAGTATTTT.

This clonotype was detected many times. The CDR3 region is CASSAPNGEYEQYF. The CDR3 nucleotides are TGTGCCAGCAGCGCACCAAACGGGGAGTACGAGCAGTACTTC. V gene TRBV9 combines with J gene TRBJ2-7; possible D gene TRBD2, 5 bases. V was clipped by 3 bases and J by 4 bases, with 14 bases between them. Germline values: CDR1 SGDLS, CDR2 YYNGEE. The CDR3 is 14 residues long.

The sample holds many counts of this clonotype. The chain recombines TRBV7-6 with TRBJ2-5, with 10 bases identical to TRBD2. Looked up from germline, CDR1 is SGHVS and CDR2 is FNYEAQ. The ends lost 5 bases at V and 0 bases at J; junction bases unmatched: 6. The CDR3 runs 16 residues. The CDR3 loop is CASSPGLAAYQETQYF. The DNA for the CDR3 is TGTGCCAGCAGCCCCGGACTAGCGGCGTACCAAGAGACCCAGTACTTC.

This clonotype was seen a handful of times. The chain has TRBV10-3 and TRBJ2-2, with D uncertain. With 4 bases removed from V and 2 bases from J, the gap between germline ends came to 2 bases. The germline V gene encodes CDR1 ENHRY and CDR2 SYGVKD. The CDR3 length is 12 residues. In nucleotides, the CDR3 is TGTGCCATCAGTGCCAACACCGGGGAGCTGTTTTTT. This gives the protein CAISANTGELFF.

This clonotype was seen only a few times. The chain links TRBV6-1 to TRBJ2-7, with 9 bases fitting TRBD1. V lost 1 base, J lost 7 bases, and 8 bases stayed unmatched. Germline-derived CDR1 and CDR2 are MNHNS and SASEGT. The CDR3 consists of 15 residues. In DNA, the CDR3 is TGTGCCAGCAGTGAAGTAACAGGGGGCGCGGGGGAGCAGTACTTC. Translated: CASSEVTGGAGEQYF.

This clonotype was counted many times. The genes are TRBV20-1 and TRBJ1-1; the D gene is possibly TRBD1 (5 bases). V was clipped by 2 bases and J by 1 base, with 11 bases between them. This CDR3 has 14 amino acids. Germline CDR1 DFQATT, CDR2 SNEGSKA (reference sequence). Written as DNA, the CDR3 is TGCAGTGCTAGACAGGGCAGGGAGAACACTGAAGCTTTCTTT. Translation gives CSARQGRENTEAFF.

This clonotype was seen many times. This sequence joins TRBV5-4 and TRBJ1-2; the D is unclear. The CDR3 extends over 14 amino acids. Germline CDR1 and CDR2: SGHNT and YYREEE (reference sequence). Trimming stripped 4 bases from V and 2 bases from J, with 12 bases between. The CDR3 DNA reads as TGTGCCAGCAGCCCGAAGGCAGCCAACTATGGCTACACCTTC. Its translation is CASSPKAANYGYTF.

This clonotype was detected many times. This rearrangement joins TRBV7-3 to TRBJ2-3; 8 positions agree with TRBD1. Per germline, CDR1 SGHTA and CDR2 FQGTGA. The CDR3 totals 15 residues. The trim removed 3 bases at V and 1 base at J, leaving 3 bases unmatched. CDR3 sequence reads: CASSFVTGGTDTQYF. CDR3 nucleotides: TGTGCCAGCAGCTTCGTGACAGGGGGCACAGATACGCAGTATTTT.

This clonotype showed up many times. CDR3 nucleotides: TGTGCCAGCAGCTTAGGCAAGCGGACGAGGGGGGACGAGCAGTACTTC. Translation: CASSLGKRTRGDEQYF. The J gene is TRBJ2-7, the V gene TRBV7-2; perhaps D is TRBD1 or TRBD2 (6 bases each). Trimming left V 1 base short and J 5 bases short, with 18 bases between. Germline V gene lookup returns CDR1 SGHTA and CDR2 FQGNSA. This CDR3 has 16 amino acids.

This clonotype was detected ten times or more. This chain connects TRBV5-1 to TRBJ2-3, with 12 bases aligning to TRBD2. CDR3 length equals 16 residues. Germline V lookup: CDR1 SGHRS, CDR2 YFSETQ. Trimming took 5 bases from V and 5 from J; bases not matched to a gene: 9. The CDR3 sequence is CASSFLAGGQGDTQYF. Written as DNA, the CDR3 is TGCGCCAGCAGTTTTCTAGCGGGGGGGCAAGGAGATACGCAGTATTTT.

This clonotype was detected a few times. One base away lies a much larger clone, so this may be a sequencing read error. The J gene is TRBJ1-6, the V gene TRBV20-1; D may be TRBD1 (5 bases). Per germline, CDR1 DFQATT and CDR2 SNEGSKA (reference sequence). The V end lost 7 bases, the J end lost 9 bases, and 16 bases lay between the germline ends. The CDR3 sequence is 13 residues long. The CDR3 coding sequence is TGCAGTGACCCCCCGGGGGTGGGTTCACCCCTCCACTTT. Amino acid sequence: CSDPPGVGSPLHF.